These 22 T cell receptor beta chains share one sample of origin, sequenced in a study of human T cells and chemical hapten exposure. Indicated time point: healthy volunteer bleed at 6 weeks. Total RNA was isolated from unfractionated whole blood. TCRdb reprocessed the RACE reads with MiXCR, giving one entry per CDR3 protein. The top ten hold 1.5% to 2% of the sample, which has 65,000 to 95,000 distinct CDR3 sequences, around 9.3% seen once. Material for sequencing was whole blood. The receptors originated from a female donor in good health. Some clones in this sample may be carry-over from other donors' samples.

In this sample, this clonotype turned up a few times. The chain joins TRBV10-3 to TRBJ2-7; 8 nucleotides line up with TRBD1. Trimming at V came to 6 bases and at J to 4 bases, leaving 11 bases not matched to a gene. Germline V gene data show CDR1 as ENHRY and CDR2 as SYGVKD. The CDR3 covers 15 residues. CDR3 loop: CAIRSDRGPRYEQYF. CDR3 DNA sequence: TGTGCCATCAGATCAGACAGGGGTCCTCGGTACGAGCAGTACTTC.

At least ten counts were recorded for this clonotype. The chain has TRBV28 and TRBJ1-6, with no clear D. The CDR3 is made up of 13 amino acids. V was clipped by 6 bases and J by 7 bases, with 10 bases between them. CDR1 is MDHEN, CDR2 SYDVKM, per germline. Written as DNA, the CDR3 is TGTGCCAGCAGCTCGCACGGGAATTCACCCCTCCACTTT. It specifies CASSSHGNSPLHF.

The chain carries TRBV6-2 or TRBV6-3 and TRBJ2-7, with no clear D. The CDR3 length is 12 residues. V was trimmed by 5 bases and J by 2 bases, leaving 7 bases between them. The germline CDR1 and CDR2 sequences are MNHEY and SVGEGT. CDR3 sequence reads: CASSPPAYEQYF. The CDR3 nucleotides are TGTGCCAGCAGTCCCCCGGCCTACGAGCAGTACTTC.

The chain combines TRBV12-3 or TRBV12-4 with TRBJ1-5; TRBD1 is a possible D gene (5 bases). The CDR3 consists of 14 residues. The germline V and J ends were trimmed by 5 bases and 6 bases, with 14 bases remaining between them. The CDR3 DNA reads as TGTGCCAGCAGTCCCTCGTCGGGGGGTCAGCCCCAGCATTTT. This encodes CASSPSSGGQPQHF.

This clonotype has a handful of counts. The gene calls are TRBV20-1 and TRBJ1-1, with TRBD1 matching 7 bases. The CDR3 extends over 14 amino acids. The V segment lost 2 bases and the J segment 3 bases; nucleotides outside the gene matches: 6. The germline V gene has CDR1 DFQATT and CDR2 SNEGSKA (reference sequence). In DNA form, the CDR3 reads TGCAGTGCTAGATGGCAGGGGGGCTACACTGAAGCTTTCTTT. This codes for CSARWQGGYTEAFF.

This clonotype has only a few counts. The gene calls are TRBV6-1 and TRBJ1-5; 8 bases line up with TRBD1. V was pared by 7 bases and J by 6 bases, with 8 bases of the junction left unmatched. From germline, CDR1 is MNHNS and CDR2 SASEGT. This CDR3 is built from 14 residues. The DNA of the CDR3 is TGTGCCAGCAATCACAGGGGGTTCAGTCAGCCCCAGCATTTT. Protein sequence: CASNHRGFSQPQHF.

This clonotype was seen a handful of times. The CDR3 DNA reads as TGTGCCAGCAGTCTACCGGGACTAGCGGGGTCAATGGGAGTTCCGGGGTGGCAGTATTTT. Translation gives CASSLPGLAGSMGVPGWQYF. V is TRBV12-3 or TRBV12-4 and J is TRBJ2-3; 13 nucleotides line up with TRBD2. The CDR3 length is 20 residues. V shed 5 bases and J 11 bases; nucleotides not matched to a gene: 25.

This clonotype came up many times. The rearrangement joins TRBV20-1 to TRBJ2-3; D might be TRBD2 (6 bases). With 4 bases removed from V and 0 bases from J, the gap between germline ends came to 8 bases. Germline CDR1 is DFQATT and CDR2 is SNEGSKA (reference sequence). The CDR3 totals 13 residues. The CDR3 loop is CSAIGTSTDTQYF. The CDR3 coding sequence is TGCAGTGCTATAGGGACTAGCACAGATACGCAGTATTTT.

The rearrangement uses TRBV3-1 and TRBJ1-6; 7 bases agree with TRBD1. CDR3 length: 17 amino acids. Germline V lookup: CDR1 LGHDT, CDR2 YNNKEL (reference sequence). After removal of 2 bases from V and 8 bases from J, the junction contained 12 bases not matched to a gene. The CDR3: CASSQPPGGGFDSPLHF. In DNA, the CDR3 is TGTGCCAGCAGCCAACCTCCAGGGGGAGGATTTGATTCACCCCTCCACTTT.

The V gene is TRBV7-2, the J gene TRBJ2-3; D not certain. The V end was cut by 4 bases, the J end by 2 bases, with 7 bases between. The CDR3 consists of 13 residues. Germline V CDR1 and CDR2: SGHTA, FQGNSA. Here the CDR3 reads CASSWRTTDTQYF. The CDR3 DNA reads TGTGCCAGCAGCTGGCGGACCACAGATACGCAGTATTTT.

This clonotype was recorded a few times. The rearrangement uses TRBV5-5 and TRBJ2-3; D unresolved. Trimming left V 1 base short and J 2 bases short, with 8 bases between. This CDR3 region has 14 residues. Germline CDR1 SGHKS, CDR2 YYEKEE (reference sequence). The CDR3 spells CASSLTRTTDTQYF. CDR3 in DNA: TGTGCCAGCAGCTTGACGAGGACCACAGATACGCAGTATTTT.

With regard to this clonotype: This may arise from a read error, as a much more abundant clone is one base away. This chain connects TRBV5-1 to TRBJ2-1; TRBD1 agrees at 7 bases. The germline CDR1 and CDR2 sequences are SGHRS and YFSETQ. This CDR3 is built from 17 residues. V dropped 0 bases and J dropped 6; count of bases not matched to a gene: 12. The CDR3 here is CASSLAPQGHRGNEQFF. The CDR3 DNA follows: TGCGCCAGCAGCTTGGCCCCACAGGGACACAGGGGCAATGAGCAGTTCTTC.

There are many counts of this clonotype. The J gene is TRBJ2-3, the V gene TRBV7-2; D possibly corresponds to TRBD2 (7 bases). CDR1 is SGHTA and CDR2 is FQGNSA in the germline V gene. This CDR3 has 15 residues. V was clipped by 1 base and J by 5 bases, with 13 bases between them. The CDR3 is CASSLVGGRKDTQYF. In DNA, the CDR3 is TGTGCCAGCAGCTTAGTGGGGGGGCGCAAAGATACGCAGTATTTT.

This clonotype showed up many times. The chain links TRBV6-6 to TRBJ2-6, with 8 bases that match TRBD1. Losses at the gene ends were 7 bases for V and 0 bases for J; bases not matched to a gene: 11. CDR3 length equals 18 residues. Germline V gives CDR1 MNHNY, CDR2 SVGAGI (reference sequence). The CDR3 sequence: CASIDRGPGPSGANVLTF. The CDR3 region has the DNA TGTGCCAGCATTGACAGGGGCCCTGGTCCCTCTGGGGCCAACGTCCTGACTTTC.

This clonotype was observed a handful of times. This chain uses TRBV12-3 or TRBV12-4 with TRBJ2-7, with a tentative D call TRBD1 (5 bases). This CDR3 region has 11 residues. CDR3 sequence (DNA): TGTGTTTGGGGCCACCGTTACGAGCAGTACTTC. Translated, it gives CVWGHRYEQYF.

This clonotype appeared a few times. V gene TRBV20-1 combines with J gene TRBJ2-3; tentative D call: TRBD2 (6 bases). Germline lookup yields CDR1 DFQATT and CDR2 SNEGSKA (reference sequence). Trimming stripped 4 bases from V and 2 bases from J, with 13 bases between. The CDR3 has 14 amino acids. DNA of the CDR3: TGCAGTGCTAAGGCGGGGTCCTTCACAGATACGCAGTATTTT. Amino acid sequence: CSAKAGSFTDTQYF.

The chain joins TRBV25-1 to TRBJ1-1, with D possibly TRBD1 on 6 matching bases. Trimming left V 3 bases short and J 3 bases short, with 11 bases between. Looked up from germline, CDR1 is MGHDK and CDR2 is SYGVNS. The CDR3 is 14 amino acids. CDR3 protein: CASSEWGGHTEAFF. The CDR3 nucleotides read TGTGCCAGCAGTGAGTGGGGGGGGCACACTGAAGCTTTCTTT.

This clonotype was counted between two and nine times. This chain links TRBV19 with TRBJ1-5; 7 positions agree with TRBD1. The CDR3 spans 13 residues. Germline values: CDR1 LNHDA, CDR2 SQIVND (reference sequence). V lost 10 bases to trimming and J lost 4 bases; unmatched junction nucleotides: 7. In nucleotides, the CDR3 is TGTGCCACCTGGGACAGTGGGAATCAGCCCCAGCATTTT. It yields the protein CATWDSGNQPQHF.

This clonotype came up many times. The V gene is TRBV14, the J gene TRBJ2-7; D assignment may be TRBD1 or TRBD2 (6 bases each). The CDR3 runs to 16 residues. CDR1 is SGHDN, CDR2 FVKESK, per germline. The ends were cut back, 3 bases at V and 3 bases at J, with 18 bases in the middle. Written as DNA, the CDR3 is TGTGCCAGCAGCCATCTCGGAGGGGGGAATAGCTACGAGCAGTACTTC. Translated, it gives CASSHLGGGNSYEQYF.

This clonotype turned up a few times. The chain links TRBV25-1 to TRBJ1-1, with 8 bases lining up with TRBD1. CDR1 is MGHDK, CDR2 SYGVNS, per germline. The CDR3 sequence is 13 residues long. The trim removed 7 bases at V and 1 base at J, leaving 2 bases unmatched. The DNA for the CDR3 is TGTGCCAGCATCGACAGGGGGAACACTGAAGCTTTCTTT. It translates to CASIDRGNTEAFF.

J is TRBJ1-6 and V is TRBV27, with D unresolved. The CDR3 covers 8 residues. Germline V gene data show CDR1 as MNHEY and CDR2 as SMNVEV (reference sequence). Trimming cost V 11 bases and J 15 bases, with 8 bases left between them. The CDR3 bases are TGTGCCTGGGCGATCCTCCACTTT. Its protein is CAWAILHF.

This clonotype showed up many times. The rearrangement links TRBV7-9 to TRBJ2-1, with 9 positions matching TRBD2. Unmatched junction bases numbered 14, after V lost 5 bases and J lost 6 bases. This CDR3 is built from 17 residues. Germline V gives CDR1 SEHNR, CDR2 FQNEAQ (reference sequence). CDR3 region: CASSPTRLAAEGNEQFF. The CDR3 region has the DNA TGTGCCAGCAGCCCAACAAGACTAGCGGCCGAGGGCAATGAGCAGTTCTTC.